The 28 T cell receptor beta chains reported below all come from one sample, sequenced in a study of shared clonotypes between healthy human individuals. Sequenced by immunoSEQ multiplex PCR; TCRdb stores in-frame clones only, minus some. The sample shows 660,000 or so clones, approximately 96% of them seen only once. Cells designated naive CD8 were CD45RO-negative and were positively selected for CCR7, with terminally differentiated effector memory CD45RA+ cells excluded. What was sequenced was naive CD8+ T cells sorted from blood. Receptors were obtained from a woman under 40 in good health.

The chain recombines TRBV27 with TRBJ1-1; D is undetermined. Germline CDR1 and CDR2: MNHEY and SMNVEV (reference sequence). V was trimmed by 1 base and J by 4 bases, leaving 13 bases between them. This CDR3 spans 15 amino acids. In DNA, the CDR3 is TGTGCCAGCAGTTTATTATTCGGGGATGGCACTGAAGCTTTCTTT. Its translation: CASSLLFGDGTEAFF.

Turning to this clone: Distinct nucleotide sequences in the sample also encode this CDR3. The rearrangement links TRBV28 to TRBJ1-5; TRBD1 matches 9 bases. The CDR3 is 15 residues long. V was clipped by 5 bases and J by 1 base; unmatched bases: 3. Germline lookup yields CDR1 MDHEN and CDR2 SYDVKM. CDR3: CASSTTGGSNQPQHF. As DNA, the CDR3 is TGTGCCAGCAGTACAACAGGGGGCAGCAATCAGCCCCAGCATTTT.

This clone was detected only once. The CDR3 loop reads CASSTGREDFLNEQFF. CDR3 DNA: TGTGCCAGTAGTACCGGGCGGGAGGACTTTCTAAATGAGCAGTTCTTC. V gene TRBV19 combines with J gene TRBJ2-1, with TRBD2 identical over 8 bases. J gave up 7 bases and V 4 bases, and 12 bases lay outside the gene matches. Germline-derived CDR1 and CDR2 are LNHDA and SQIVND (reference sequence). The CDR3 spans 16 residues. The entire variable domain, with the rest obtained from reference TRBV19 and TRBJ2-1, is as follows: DGGITQSPKYLFRKEGQNVTLSCEQNLNHDAMYWYRQDPGQGLRLIYYSQIVNDFQKGDIAEGYSVSREKKESFPLTVTSAQKNPTAFYLCASSTGREDFLNEQFFGPGTRLTVL.

This sequence joins TRBV5-4 and TRBJ1-1, with D hard to call. This CDR3 is built from 13 residues. V was cut by 2 bases and J by 2 bases, with 7 bases left in between. Germline lookup yields CDR1 SGHNT and CDR2 YYREEE (reference sequence). The CDR3 loop is CASSFSSNTEAFF. For the CDR3, the DNA is TGTGCCAGCAGCTTTTCTAGTAACACTGAAGCTTTCTTT.

The V gene is TRBV27, the J gene TRBJ2-7, with 9 nucleotides matching TRBD2. Germline trimming cut 5 bases from V and 6 bases from J; bases unmatched to any gene: 14. The CDR3 has 16 residues. From germline, CDR1 is MNHEY and CDR2 SMNVEV (reference sequence). The CDR3 loop is CASSPSLGGRAFEQYF. In DNA, the CDR3 is TGTGCCAGCAGTCCCTCCTTGGGCGGGAGGGCCTTCGAGCAGTACTTC.

The J gene is TRBJ2-7, the V gene TRBV9; 9 bases fit TRBD2. Germline V gives CDR1 SGDLS, CDR2 YYNGEE. This CDR3 spans 15 amino acids. J lost 2 bases, V lost 5 bases, and 8 bases had no gene match. CDR3 amino acids: CASSESSGKTYEQYF. The CDR3 coding sequence is TGTGCCAGCAGTGAATCTAGCGGGAAGACCTACGAGCAGTACTTC.

The rearrangement joins TRBV7-8 to TRBJ2-5, with D possibly being TRBD1 (6 bases). CDR1 and CDR2 (germline): SGHVS, FQNEAQ. The CDR3 extends over 16 amino acids. Trimming stripped 5 bases from V and 3 bases from J, with 19 bases between. The CDR3 nucleotides read TGTGCCAGCAGCCCTCCTCCGGGACACGAAGAAGAGACCCAGTACTTC. Translated, it gives CASSPPPGHEEETQYF.

This clone was detected once. The rearrangement joins TRBV28 to TRBJ2-1; TRBD2 matches 10 bases. J was trimmed by 6 bases and V by 5 bases; bases with no gene match: 7. Germline V gene lookup returns CDR1 MDHEN and CDR2 SYDVKM. The CDR3 is 15 residues long. CDR3 sequence (DNA): TGTGCCAGCAGTGCCAGCGGGGGGGTTGTCAATGAGCAGTTCTTC. Encoded protein: CASSASGGVVNEQFF. Complete variable domain (other parts from reference TRBV28 and TRBJ2-1): DVKVTQSSRYLVKRTGEKVFLECVQDMDHENMFWYRQDPGLGLRLIYFSYDVKMKEKGDIPEGYSVSREKKERFSLILESASTNQTSMYLCASSASGGVVNEQFFGPGTRLTVL.

The CDR3 DNA sequence: TGCAGCGTGACTGGTTTAGACTACGAGCAGTACTTC. Protein: CSVTGLDYEQYF. The gene calls are TRBV29-1 and TRBJ2-5; no firm D call. Near its end, the DNA agrees better with TRBJ2-7, so the J call may be wrong. There are 12 residues in the CDR3. Per germline, CDR1 SQVTM and CDR2 ANQGSEA.

V is TRBV6-4 and J is TRBJ2-7; D possibly corresponds to TRBD1 (5 bases). Germline CDR1 is MRHNA and CDR2 is SNTAGT. This CDR3 has 14 amino acids. V lost 5 bases, J lost 3 bases, and 14 bases lay in between. The CDR3 nucleotides read TGTGCCAGCAGTTTGACAGAGAAGGTCTACGAGCAGTACTTC. This gives the protein CASSLTEKVYEQYF.

The chain is built from TRBV5-4 and TRBJ2-7, with D maybe TRBD1 (6 bases). Germline V gives CDR1 SGHNT, CDR2 YYREEE (reference sequence). The V and J ends lost 0 bases and 2 bases respectively, with 9 bases between them. This CDR3 is built from 14 residues. The CDR3 region is CASSLAGGAYEQYF. The CDR3 nucleotides are TGTGCCAGCAGCTTGGCTGGGGGCGCCTACGAGCAGTACTTC.

The rearrangement joins TRBV5-5 to TRBJ2-7, with 9 bases identical to TRBD1. The CDR3 has 15 amino acids. With 9 bases clipped from V and 2 bases from J, the junction kept 12 bases outside the gene matches. CDR1 and CDR2 from the germline V gene are SGHKS and YYEKEE (reference sequence). CDR3 in DNA: TGTGCCACCGGGACTACCGGGACAGGGACCTACGAGCAGTACTTC. Residues: CATGTTGTGTYEQYF.

The table lists this clone with a count of one. The chain has TRBV7-2 and TRBJ2-7, with D possibly being TRBD2 (6 bases). CDR1 SGHTA and CDR2 FQGNSA come from the germline V gene. Deletions cut 6 bases from V and 7 bases from J, with 25 bases between. The CDR3 has 16 residues. The CDR3 sequence is CASSFRLGTEEAEQYF. Written as DNA, the CDR3 is TGTGCCAGCAGTTTCCGACTCGGGACTGAGGAGGCAGAGCAGTACTTC.

The chain carries TRBV5-1 and TRBJ1-5; 7 bases match TRBD1. Germline CDR1 is SGHRS and CDR2 is YFSETQ. The V gene end was trimmed by 0 bases and the J gene end by 7 bases; junction bases not matched to a gene: 7. The CDR3 runs 15 residues. CDR3 sequence reads: CASSLGSEGGQPQHF. CDR3 DNA sequence: TGCGCCAGCAGCTTGGGTTCCGAAGGGGGCCAGCCCCAGCATTTT.

The rearrangement joins TRBV7-3 to TRBJ2-3; TRBD2 might be the D (6 bases). This CDR3 comprises 15 residues. Trimming removed 2 bases from V and 5 bases from J, with 14 bases in between. Germline CDR1 is SGHTA and CDR2 is FQGTGA. DNA for the CDR3: TGTGCCAGCAGCTTATTCGGGACTGACCTAGATACGCAGTATTTT. As protein: CASSLFGTDLDTQYF.

The chain combines TRBV5-6 with TRBJ2-7; D gene unclear. This CDR3 is 14 amino acids long. Trimming pared 3 bases from V and 0 bases from J, leaving 10 bases between. The germline V gene encodes CDR1 SGHDT and CDR2 YYEEEE. The CDR3 sequence: CASSSILSSYEQYF. CDR3 sequence (DNA): TGTGCCAGCAGCTCCATTTTAAGCTCCTACGAGCAGTACTTC.

V is TRBV6-4 and J is TRBJ1-3, with TRBD1 matching 11 bases. CDR1 MRHNA and CDR2 SNTAGT come from the germline V gene. The junction had 10 bases not matched to a gene; V was cut back by 3 bases and J by 0 bases. The CDR3 extends over 19 amino acids. The CDR3 DNA reads TGTGCCAGCAGTGATTTAGAGGACAGGGGGCATTGCTCTGGAAACACCATATATTTT. Protein product: CASSDLEDRGHCSGNTIYF.

This chain uses TRBV4-1 with TRBJ2-7; 8 bases map to TRBD2. V gave up 1 base and J gave up 6 bases; unmatched junction bases: 5. This CDR3 is built from 14 residues. Germline V lookup: CDR1 MGHRA, CDR2 YSYEKL. The CDR3 spells CASSQAGGGPEQYF. The CDR3 DNA is TGCGCCAGCAGCCAAGCGGGAGGGGGACCCGAGCAGTACTTC.

CDR3 nucleotides: TGTGCCAGCAGCCTAGCGACAGGCCCCTCTGGGGCCAACGTCCTGACTTTC. Translation: CASSLATGPSGANVLTF. The rearrangement joins TRBV16 to TRBJ2-6; D is perhaps TRBD1 (6 bases). The CDR3 runs to 17 residues. Trimming removed 4 bases at V and 0 bases at J, with 13 bases between. Germline CDR1 KGHSY, CDR2 FQNENV.

The V gene is TRBV25-1, the J gene TRBJ2-5; 7 bases line up with TRBD2. This CDR3 is built from 14 residues. From germline, CDR1 is MGHDK and CDR2 SYGVNS. J lost 5 bases, V lost 4 bases, and 7 bases had no gene match. The CDR3 spells CASSGGGPWETQYF. The CDR3 DNA reads TGTGCCAGCAGTGGGGGAGGGCCGTGGGAGACCCAGTACTTC.

The chain couples TRBV27 to TRBJ2-1, with 9 bases matching TRBD2. V shed 5 bases, J shed 0 bases, and the junction held 5 bases outside the gene matches. The CDR3 contains 16 residues. In germline, CDR1 is MNHEY, CDR2 SMNVEV (reference sequence). This CDR3 reads CASSPASGTSYNEQFF. The CDR3 DNA is TGTGCCAGCAGTCCCGCTAGCGGGACCTCCTACAATGAGCAGTTCTTC.

The chain joins TRBV11-2 to TRBJ1-3; no firm D call. The V gene's germline CDR1 is SGHAT and CDR2 FQNNGV. V shed 1 base and J shed 0 bases, with 13 bases lying between them. The CDR3 is 17 amino acids. The CDR3: CASSLVSFGNSGNTIYF. CDR3 in DNA: TGTGCCAGCAGCTTAGTATCATTCGGCAACTCTGGAAACACCATATATTTT.

This clone was counted once. The V gene is TRBV5-4, the J gene TRBJ2-5; tentative D call: TRBD2 (7 bases). V gave up 5 bases and J gave up 4 bases, with 15 bases separating them. Per the germline V gene, CDR1 is SGHNT and CDR2 is YYREEE (reference sequence). The CDR3 sequence is 14 residues long. The chain's CDR3 is CASSPGGRGETQYF. The DNA for the CDR3 is TGTGCCAGCAGTCCGGGGGGCCGTGGAGAGACCCAGTACTTC.

The gene calls are TRBV9 and TRBJ2-3; no clear D gene. Germline assignment: CDR1 SGDLS and CDR2 YYNGEE. Trimming took 1 base from V and 2 from J, leaving 2 bases between them. This CDR3 has 12 amino acids. For the CDR3, the DNA is TGTGCCAGCAGCGTAACCACAGATACGCAGTATTTT. Amino acids: CASSVTTDTQYF.

The table lists this clone with a count of one. The CDR3 bases are TGTGCCAGCAGTGTCGGGACAACAAGCTCCTACGAGCAGTACTTC. This translates into CASSVGTTSSYEQYF. The rearrangement joins TRBV6-5 to TRBJ2-7, with a tentative D call TRBD1 (6 bases). Trimming removed 5 bases from V and 0 bases from J, with 14 bases in between. This CDR3 is built from 15 residues. Germline lookup yields CDR1 MNHEY and CDR2 SVGAGI.

This chain uses TRBV7-9 with TRBJ2-7; D unresolved. V lost 5 bases, J lost 4 bases, and 9 bases lay in between. The CDR3 totals 12 residues. Germline V gene sequence: CDR1 SEHNR, CDR2 FQNEAQ (reference sequence). The CDR3 spells CASSEKGYEQYF. The DNA for the CDR3 is TGTGCCAGCAGCGAGAAGGGTTACGAGCAGTACTTC.

The gene calls are TRBV7-9 and TRBJ2-1; TRBD2 matches 9 bases. J was trimmed by 6 bases and V by 1 base; bases with no gene match: 10. Germline V gene lookup returns CDR1 SEHNR and CDR2 FQNEAQ (reference sequence). The CDR3 runs to 17 residues. CDR3 nucleotide sequence: TGTGCCAGCAGCTTAGTCGCTGTAGCGGGAGTGAGCAATGAGCAGTTCTTC. The encoded protein is CASSLVAVAGVSNEQFF.

The chain couples TRBV7-9 to TRBJ2-1; 13 bases align to TRBD2. The junction had 4 bases not matched to a gene; V was cut back by 5 bases and J by 3 bases. CDR1 is SEHNR, CDR2 FQNEAQ, per germline (reference sequence). The CDR3 spans 16 residues. The CDR3: CASSAWTSGGYNEQFF. The CDR3 DNA follows: TGTGCCAGCAGCGCCTGGACTAGCGGGGGCTACAATGAGCAGTTCTTC. Complete variable domain (other parts from reference TRBV7-9 and TRBJ2-1): DTGVSQNPRHKITKRGQNVTFRCDPISEHNRLYWYRQTLGQGPEFLTYFQNEAQLEKSRLLSDRFSAERPKGSFSTLEIQRTEQGDSAMYLCASSAWTSGGYNEQFFGPGTRLTVL.